This T cell receptor beta chain was observed in a study of T-cell reconstitution after alpha-beta-depleted transplantation in children. The CDR3 totals 15 residues. J gave up 5 bases and V 1 base, and 8 bases lay outside the gene matches. Looked up from germline, CDR1 is PRHDT and CDR2 is FYEKMQ (reference sequence). Researchers prepared the TCRbeta library using unique molecular identifiers, the study reports. TCRdb passed the PCR reads through MiXCR, listing each CDR3 protein once. The data contain 200,000 to 300,000 distinct CDR3 sequences, more than 20% of them singletons. V is TRBV13 and J is TRBJ2-7; TRBD1 agrees at 7 bases. This clonotype originated in a girl aged 2 to 9 with Fanconi anemia, due to receive a stem cell transplant. The sequencing used PBMCs, collected before TCRalphabeta/CD19-depleted stem cell transplant. CDR3 amino acids: CASSLEQGTVHEQYF. The DNA for the CDR3 is TGTGCCAGCAGCTTAGAACAGGGGACGGTCCACGAGCAGTACTTC.